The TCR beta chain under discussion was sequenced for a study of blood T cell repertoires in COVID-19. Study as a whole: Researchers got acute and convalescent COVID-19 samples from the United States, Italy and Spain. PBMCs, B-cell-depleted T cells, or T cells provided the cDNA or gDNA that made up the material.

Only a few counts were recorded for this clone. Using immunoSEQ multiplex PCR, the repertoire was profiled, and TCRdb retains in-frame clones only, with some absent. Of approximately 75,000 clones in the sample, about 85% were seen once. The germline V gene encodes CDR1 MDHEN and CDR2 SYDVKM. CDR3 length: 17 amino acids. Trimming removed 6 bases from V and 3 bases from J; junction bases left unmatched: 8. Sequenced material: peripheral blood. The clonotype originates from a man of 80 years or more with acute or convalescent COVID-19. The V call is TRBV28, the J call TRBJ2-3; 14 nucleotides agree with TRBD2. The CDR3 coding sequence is TGTGCCAGCAGGACTAGCGGGAGGGCCGTAGGGACAGATACGCAGTATTTT. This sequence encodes CASRTSGRAVGTDTQYF.